This T cell receptor beta chain was sequenced for a study of blood T cells in healthy people across ages. Through a sample-barcoded 5' primer and a J-beta primer mix, a second PCR was run for roughly 7 to 11 cycles. TCRdb independently ran MiXCR on the 5' RACE reads; one entry per CDR3 protein. Of roughly 700,000 distinct CDR3 sequences in the sample, more than 40% are singletons; the top ten hold about a third. Findings and caveats of the study: The recorded TCR beta diversity per million T cells decreased in a roughly linear manner with age. Because sorting was not performed, PBMCs prevented conclusive naive versus antigen-experienced comparison. Researchers judged that diversity estimates from one million T cells fell short of true values.

From germline, CDR1 is SGHRS and CDR2 YFSETQ. The CDR3 spans 14 residues. Trimming at V came to 2 bases and at J to 6 bases, leaving 8 bases not matched to a gene. This clonotype was counted between two and nine times. Its target is unknown. The gene calls are TRBV5-1 and TRBJ2-7; 7 positions match TRBD2. The sequenced material came from blood. This receptor was obtained from an older woman in good health. The CDR3 here is CASSLSAGVVEQYF. The CDR3 region has the DNA TGCGCCAGCAGCTTATCCGCGGGAGTAGTCGAGCAGTACTTC.